A selection of T cell receptor beta chains follows, all from one sample in a study of T cells in Graves' hyperthyroidism and ophthalmopathy. TCRdb itself ran the multiplex PCR reads through MiXCR, one entry per CDR3 protein. The profile shows about 380,000 distinct CDR3 sequences, about 14% of them singletons. Sequenced material: blood. The receptors here all came from a man younger than 40 with Graves' hyperthyroidism that later progressed to Graves' ophthalmopathy. The CDR3 runs from the conserved cysteine through the conserved F or W. D genes are given only for firm matches. Clone size appears in some rows only: once, few, many, or a class for an expanded clone.

clone_size: many
v_call: TRBV5-1
j_call: TRBJ1-4
d_call: TRBD1
cdr3_nt: TGCGCCAGCAGCTTGGCTGTATCTACCAGGGGGCGTTGGGAAAAACTGTTTTTT
cdr3_aa: CASSLAVSTRGRWEKLFF

clone_size: few
v_call: TRBV12-3/TRBV12-4
j_call: TRBJ1-5
d_call: -
cdr3_nt: TGTGCCAGCAGTTTAAATCCTAATCAGCCCCAGCATTTT
cdr3_aa: CASSLNPNQPQHF

clone_size: many
v_call: TRBV28
j_call: TRBJ1-6
d_call: -
cdr3_nt: TGTGCCAGCAGTTTGGGGGCTGAGAGCTCCTATAATTCACCCCTCCACTTT
cdr3_aa: CASSLGAESSYNSPLHF

clone_size: many
v_call: TRBV30
j_call: TRBJ1-5
d_call: -
cdr3_nt: TGTGCCTGGAGTGGACAGTTGGAGCCCCAGCATTTT
cdr3_aa: CAWSGQLEPQHF

clone_size: many
v_call: TRBV5-1
j_call: TRBJ2-3
d_call: TRBD2
cdr3_nt: TGCGCCAGCAGCTTGGCCCCCAGCGGGGGGCCAGAGGATACGCAGTATTTT
cdr3_aa: CASSLAPSGGPEDTQYF

clone_size: few
v_call: TRBV11-2
j_call: TRBJ2-7
d_call: -
cdr3_nt: TGTGCCAGCAGCAGATATCCGACTGATTCCTACGAGCAGTACTTC
cdr3_aa: CASSRYPTDSYEQYF

clone_size: -
v_call: TRBV5-6
j_call: TRBJ2-5
d_call: -
cdr3_nt: TGTGCCAGCAGCTCCCCAGGGGTATCGCGAGAGACCCAGTACTTC
cdr3_aa: CASSSPGVSRETQYF

clone_size: -
v_call: TRBV3-1
j_call: TRBJ2-3
d_call: TRBD2
cdr3_nt: TGTGCCAGCAGCCAGGGCTCGACTAGCGGGATTACAGATACGCAGTATTTT
cdr3_aa: CASSQGSTSGITDTQYF

clone_size: -
v_call: TRBV15
j_call: TRBJ2-5
d_call: TRBD1
cdr3_nt: TGTGCCACCAGCAGGCTCGGACAGGGTATCGAGACCCAGTACTTC
cdr3_aa: CATSRLGQGIETQYF

clone_size: many
v_call: TRBV7-9
j_call: TRBJ2-1
d_call: TRBD2
cdr3_nt: TGTGCCAGCAGCTTAGGGGGCGGGGGGGCCCGGAATGAGCAGTTCTTC
cdr3_aa: CASSLGGGGARNEQFF

clone_size: many
v_call: TRBV28
j_call: TRBJ2-7
d_call: TRBD1
cdr3_nt: TGTGCCAGCAGATCCTCGACAGGGTTTTTCGAGCAGTACTTC
cdr3_aa: CASRSSTGFFEQYF

clone_size: many
v_call: TRBV5-1
j_call: TRBJ2-2
d_call: -
cdr3_nt: TGCGCCAGCAGGTCTCAATCGAACACCGGGGAGCTGTTTTTT
cdr3_aa: CASRSQSNTGELFF

clone_size: many
v_call: TRBV12-3/TRBV12-4
j_call: TRBJ2-3
d_call: -
cdr3_nt: TGTGCCAGCACCCCCCCTGCGGGGCCAGATACGCAGTATTTT
cdr3_aa: CASTPPAGPDTQYF

clone_size: many
v_call: TRBV12-3/TRBV12-4
j_call: TRBJ2-7
d_call: -
cdr3_nt: TGTGCCAGCGCTGGCGGCCCCTACGAGCAGTACTTC
cdr3_aa: CASAGGPYEQYF

clone_size: few
v_call: TRBV10-3
j_call: TRBJ2-7
d_call: TRBD1
cdr3_nt: TGTGCCATCAGCGCGACAGGGGGCGAGTCCTACGAGCAGTACTTC
cdr3_aa: CAISATGGESYEQYF

clone_size: few
v_call: TRBV9
j_call: TRBJ1-5
d_call: -
cdr3_nt: TGTGCCAGCAGTCCGGGGGCAGGAGCTTACAATCAGCCCCAGCATTTT
cdr3_aa: CASSPGAGAYNQPQHF

clone_size: -
v_call: TRBV19
j_call: TRBJ1-6
d_call: -
cdr3_nt: TGTGCCAGTAGTAGGGGTAGGGGAAGCTCCTATAATTCACCCCTCCACTTT
cdr3_aa: CASSRGRGSSYNSPLHF

clone_size: many
v_call: TRBV7-2
j_call: TRBJ1-1
d_call: -
cdr3_nt: TGTGCCAGCAGCCCGTTCCAGGCCAGTACTGAAGCTTTCTTT
cdr3_aa: CASSPFQASTEAFF

clone_size: many
v_call: TRBV6-5
j_call: TRBJ1-6
d_call: TRBD1
cdr3_nt: TGTGCCAGCAGTTACGGGGACAGGGGGGCGGCAGGTTCACCCCTCCACTTT
cdr3_aa: CASSYGDRGAAGSPLHF

clone_size: -
v_call: TRBV15
j_call: TRBJ2-3
d_call: TRBD2
cdr3_nt: TGTGCCACCAGCAGAGGAGCTAGCGGGGAACCAGATACGCAGTATTTT
cdr3_aa: CATSRGASGEPDTQYF

clone_size: few
v_call: TRBV6-1
j_call: TRBJ2-1
d_call: -
cdr3_nt: TGTGCCATCTCGACGGGCGGCCCCTACAATGAGCAGTTCTTC
cdr3_aa: CAISTGGPYNEQFF

clone_size: -
v_call: TRBV5-6
j_call: TRBJ1-5
d_call: -
cdr3_nt: TGTGCCAGCAGCTTGGGGGCAGTTAGCAATCAGCCCCAGCATTTT
cdr3_aa: CASSLGAVSNQPQHF

clone_size: many
v_call: TRBV20-1
j_call: TRBJ2-7
d_call: TRBD2
cdr3_nt: TGCAGTGCTGGCGGACTAGCGAGCTCCTACGAGCAGTACTTC
cdr3_aa: CSAGGLASSYEQYF

clone_size: -
v_call: TRBV7-3
j_call: TRBJ2-2
d_call: TRBD1
cdr3_nt: TGTGCCAGCAGCTCCCAAGGACAGGGGGGGACCGGGGAGCTGTTTTTT
cdr3_aa: CASSSQGQGGTGELFF

clone_size: many
v_call: TRBV24-1
j_call: TRBJ2-5
d_call: TRBD2
cdr3_nt: TGTGCCACCAGTGATGGGACTAGCGGGGGGGCAGAGACCCAGTACTTC
cdr3_aa: CATSDGTSGGAETQYF

clone_size: many
v_call: TRBV27
j_call: TRBJ2-7
d_call: TRBD2
cdr3_nt: TGTGCCAGCAGTTTATTAGTGCCAGCGGGGGGATTGAGCTCCTACGAGCAGTACTTC
cdr3_aa: CASSLLVPAGGLSSYEQYF

clone_size: many
v_call: TRBV7-2
j_call: TRBJ2-1
d_call: TRBD2
cdr3_nt: TGTGCCAGCAGTCGTCTGGGCGGGGGGATCACCTACAATGAGCAGTTCTTC
cdr3_aa: CASSRLGGGITYNEQFF

clone_size: -
v_call: TRBV18
j_call: TRBJ2-7
d_call: -
cdr3_nt: TGTGCCAGCTCACCCCAAAGGGACGAAGAGCAGTACTTC
cdr3_aa: CASSPQRDEEQYF

clone_size: -
v_call: TRBV2
j_call: TRBJ1-6
d_call: TRBD1
cdr3_nt: TGTGCCAGCAGTGAAGAGGACAGGGGGCTTTCACCCCTCCACTTT
cdr3_aa: CASSEEDRGLSPLHF